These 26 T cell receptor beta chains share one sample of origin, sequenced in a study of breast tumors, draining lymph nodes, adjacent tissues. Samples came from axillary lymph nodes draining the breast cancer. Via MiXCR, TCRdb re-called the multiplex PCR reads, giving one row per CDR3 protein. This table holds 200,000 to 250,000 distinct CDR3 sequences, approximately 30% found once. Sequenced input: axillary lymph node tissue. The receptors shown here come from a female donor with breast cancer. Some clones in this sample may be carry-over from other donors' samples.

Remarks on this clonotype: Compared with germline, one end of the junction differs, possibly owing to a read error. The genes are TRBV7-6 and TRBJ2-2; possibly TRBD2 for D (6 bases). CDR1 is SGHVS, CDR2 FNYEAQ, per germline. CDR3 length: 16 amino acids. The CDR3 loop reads CASSLGLGVGTGGLFF. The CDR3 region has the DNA TGTGCCAGCAGCCTTGGACTGGGGGTTGGAACCGGGGGGCTGTTTTTT.

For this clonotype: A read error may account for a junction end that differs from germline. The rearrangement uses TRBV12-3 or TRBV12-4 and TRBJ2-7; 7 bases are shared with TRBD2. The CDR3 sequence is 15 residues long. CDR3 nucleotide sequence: TGTGCCGGCAGTTTCCTTCCGGGAGGTGCTACCGAGCAGTACTTC. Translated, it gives CAGSFLPGGATEQYF.

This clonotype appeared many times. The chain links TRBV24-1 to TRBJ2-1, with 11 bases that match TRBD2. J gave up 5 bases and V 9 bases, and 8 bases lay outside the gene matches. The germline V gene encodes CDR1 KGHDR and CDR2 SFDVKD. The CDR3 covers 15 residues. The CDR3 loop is CATGRLAGPDNEQFF. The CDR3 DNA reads TGTGCCACCGGCCGACTAGCGGGACCTGACAATGAGCAGTTCTTC.

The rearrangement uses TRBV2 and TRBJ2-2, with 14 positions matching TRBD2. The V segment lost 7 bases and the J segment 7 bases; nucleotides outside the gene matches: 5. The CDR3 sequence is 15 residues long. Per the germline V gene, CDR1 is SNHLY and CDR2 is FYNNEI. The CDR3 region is CASTGTSGSDGELFF. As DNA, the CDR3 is TGTGCCAGCACCGGGACTAGCGGGAGTGACGGGGAGCTGTTTTTT.

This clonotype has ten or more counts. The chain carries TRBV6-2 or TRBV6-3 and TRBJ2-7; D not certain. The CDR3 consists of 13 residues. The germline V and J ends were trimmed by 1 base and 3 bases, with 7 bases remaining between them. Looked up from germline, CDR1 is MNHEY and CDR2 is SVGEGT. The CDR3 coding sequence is TGTGCCAGCAGTTACTTGACCTACTACGAGCAGTACTTC. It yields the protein CASSYLTYYEQYF.

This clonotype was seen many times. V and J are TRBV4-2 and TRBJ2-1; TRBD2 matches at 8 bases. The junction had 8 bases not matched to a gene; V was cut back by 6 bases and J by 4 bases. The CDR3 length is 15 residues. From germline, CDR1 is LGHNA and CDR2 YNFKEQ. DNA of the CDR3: TGTGCCAGCAGTCGTAGCGGGGACCAGTACAATGAGCAGTTCTTC. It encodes CASSRSGDQYNEQFF.

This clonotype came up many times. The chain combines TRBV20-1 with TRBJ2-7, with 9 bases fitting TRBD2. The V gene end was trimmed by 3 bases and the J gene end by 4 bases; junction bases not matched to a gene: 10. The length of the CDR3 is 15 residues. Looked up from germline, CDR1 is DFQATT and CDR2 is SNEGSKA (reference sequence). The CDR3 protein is CSARRVAGVGYEQYF. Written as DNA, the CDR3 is TGCAGTGCTAGGAGGGTAGCGGGAGTAGGATACGAGCAGTACTTC.

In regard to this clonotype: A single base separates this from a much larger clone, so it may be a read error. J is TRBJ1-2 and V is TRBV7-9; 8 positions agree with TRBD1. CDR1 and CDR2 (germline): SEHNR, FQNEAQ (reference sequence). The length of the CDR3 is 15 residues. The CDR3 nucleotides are TGTACCAGCAGCGCTATACAGGGGGAAGACTATGGCTACCCCTTC. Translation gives CTSSAIQGEDYGYPF.

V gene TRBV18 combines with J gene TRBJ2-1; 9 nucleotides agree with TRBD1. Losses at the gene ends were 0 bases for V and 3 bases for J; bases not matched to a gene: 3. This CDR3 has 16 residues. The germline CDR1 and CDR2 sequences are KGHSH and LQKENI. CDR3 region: CASSPPETGGYNEQFF. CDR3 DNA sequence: TGTGCCAGCTCACCACCGGAGACAGGGGGCTACAATGAGCAGTTCTTC.

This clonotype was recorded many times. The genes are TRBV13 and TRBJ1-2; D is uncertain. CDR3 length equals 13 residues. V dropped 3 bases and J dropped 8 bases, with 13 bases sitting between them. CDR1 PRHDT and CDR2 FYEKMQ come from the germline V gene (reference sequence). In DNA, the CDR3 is TGTGCCAGCAGCTTCCGGGCCTCAGGAGGCTACACCTTC. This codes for CASSFRASGGYTF.

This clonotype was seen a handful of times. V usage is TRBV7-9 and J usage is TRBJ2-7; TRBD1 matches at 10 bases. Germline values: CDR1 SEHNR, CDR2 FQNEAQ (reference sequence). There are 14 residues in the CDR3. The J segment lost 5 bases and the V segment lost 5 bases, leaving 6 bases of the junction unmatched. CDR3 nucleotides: TGTGCCAGCAGCCCGACAGGGGGCAGCGACGAGCAGTACTTC. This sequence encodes CASSPTGGSDEQYF. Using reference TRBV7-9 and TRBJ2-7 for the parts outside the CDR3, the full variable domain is DTGVSQNPRHKITKRGQNVTFRCDPISEHNRLYWYRQTLGQGPEFLTYFQNEAQLEKSRLLSDRFSAERPKGSFSTLEIQRTEQGDSAMYLCASSPTGGSDEQYFGPGTRLTVT.

The CDR3 DNA reads TGTGCCAGCAGTCATAGGACTAAAAGGAATGAGCAGTTCTTC. Translating it yields CASSHRTKRNEQFF. The chain links TRBV6-1 to TRBJ2-1, with TRBD2 as a possible D gene (6 bases). This CDR3 has 14 residues. V was trimmed by 5 bases and J by 7 bases, leaving 15 bases between them. In germline, CDR1 is MNHNS, CDR2 SASEGT.

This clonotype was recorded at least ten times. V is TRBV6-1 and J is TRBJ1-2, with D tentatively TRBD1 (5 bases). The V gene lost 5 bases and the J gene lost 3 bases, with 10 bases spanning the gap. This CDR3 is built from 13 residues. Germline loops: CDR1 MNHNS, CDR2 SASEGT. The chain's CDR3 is CASSPDIYYGYTF. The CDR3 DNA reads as TGTGCCAGCAGTCCGGACATCTACTATGGCTACACCTTC.

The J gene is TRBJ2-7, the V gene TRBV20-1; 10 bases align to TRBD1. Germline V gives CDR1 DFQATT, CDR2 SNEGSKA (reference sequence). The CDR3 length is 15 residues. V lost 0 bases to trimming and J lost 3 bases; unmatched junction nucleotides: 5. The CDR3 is CSARDRDRGNYEQYV. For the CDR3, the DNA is TGCAGTGCTAGAGACCGGGACAGGGGTAACTACGAGCAGTACGTC.

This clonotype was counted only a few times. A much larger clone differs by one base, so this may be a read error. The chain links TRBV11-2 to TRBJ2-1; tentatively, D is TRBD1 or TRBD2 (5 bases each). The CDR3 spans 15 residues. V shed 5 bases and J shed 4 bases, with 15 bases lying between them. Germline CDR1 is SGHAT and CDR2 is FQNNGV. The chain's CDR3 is CASSRGVGAYNEQFF. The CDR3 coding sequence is TGTGCCAGCAGCCGAGGGGTAGGAGCGTACAATGAGCAGTTCTTC.

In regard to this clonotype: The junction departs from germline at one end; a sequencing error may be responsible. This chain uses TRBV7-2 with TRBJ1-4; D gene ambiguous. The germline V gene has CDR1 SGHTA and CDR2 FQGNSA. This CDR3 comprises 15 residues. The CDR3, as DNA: TGTGCCTGCAGCCACCGCCCGCAGGCTAATGAAAGACTGTTTTTT. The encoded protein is CACSHRPQANERLFF.

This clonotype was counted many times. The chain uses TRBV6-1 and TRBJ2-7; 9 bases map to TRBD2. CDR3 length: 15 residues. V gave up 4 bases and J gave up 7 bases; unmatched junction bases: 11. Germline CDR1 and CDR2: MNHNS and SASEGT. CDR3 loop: CASSARGTSRWEQYF. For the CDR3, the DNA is TGTGCCAGCAGTGCCAGGGGGACTAGCCGGTGGGAGCAGTACTTC.

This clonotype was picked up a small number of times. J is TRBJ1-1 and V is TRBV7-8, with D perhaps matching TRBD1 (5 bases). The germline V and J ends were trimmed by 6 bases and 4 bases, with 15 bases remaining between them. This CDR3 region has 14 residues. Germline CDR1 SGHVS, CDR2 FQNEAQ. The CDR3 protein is CASRPGTGVTEAFF. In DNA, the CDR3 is TGTGCCAGCAGGCCCGGGACCGGTGTCACTGAAGCTTTCTTT.

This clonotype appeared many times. In nucleotides, the CDR3 is TGTGCCAGCAGCCAAGATCCGCGGGACAGGGGAAGGACTATCGGCTACACCTTC. It specifies CASSQDPRDRGRTIGYTF. This chain joins TRBV4-2 and TRBJ1-2; 10 bases map to TRBD1. The CDR3 contains 18 residues. Losses at the gene ends were 0 bases for V and 8 bases for J; bases not matched to a gene: 15. Germline V CDR1 and CDR2: LGHNA, YNFKEQ.

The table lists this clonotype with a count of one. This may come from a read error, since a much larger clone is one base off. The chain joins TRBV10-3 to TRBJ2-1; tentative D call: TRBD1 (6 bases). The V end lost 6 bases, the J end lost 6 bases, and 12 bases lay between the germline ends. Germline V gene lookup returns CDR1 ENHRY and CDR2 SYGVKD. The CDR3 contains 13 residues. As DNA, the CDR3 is TGTGCCATCAGGAACAGGGCCCGCAATGAGCAGTTCTTC. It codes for CAIRNRARNEQFF.

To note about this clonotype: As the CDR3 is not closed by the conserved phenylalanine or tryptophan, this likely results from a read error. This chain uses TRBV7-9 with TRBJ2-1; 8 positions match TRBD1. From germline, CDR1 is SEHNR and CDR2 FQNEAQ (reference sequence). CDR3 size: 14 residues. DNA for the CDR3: TGTGTCAGCAGCTTTCAACAGGGGGAAAATGAGCAGTTCCTC. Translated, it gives CVSSFQQGENEQFL.

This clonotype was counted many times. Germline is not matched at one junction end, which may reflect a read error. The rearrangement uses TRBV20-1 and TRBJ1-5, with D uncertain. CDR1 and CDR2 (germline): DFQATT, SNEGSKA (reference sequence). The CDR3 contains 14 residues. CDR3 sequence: CSAGEGGRDQPQHF. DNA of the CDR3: TGCAGTGCTGGAGAGGGAGGCCGAGATCAGCCCCAGCATTTT.

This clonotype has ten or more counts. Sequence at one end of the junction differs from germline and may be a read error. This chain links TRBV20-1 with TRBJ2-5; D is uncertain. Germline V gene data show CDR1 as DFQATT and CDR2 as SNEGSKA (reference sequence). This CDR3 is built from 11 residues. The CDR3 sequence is CSADQIETQSF. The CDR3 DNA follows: TGCAGTGCTGACCAGATAGAGACCCAGTCCTTC.

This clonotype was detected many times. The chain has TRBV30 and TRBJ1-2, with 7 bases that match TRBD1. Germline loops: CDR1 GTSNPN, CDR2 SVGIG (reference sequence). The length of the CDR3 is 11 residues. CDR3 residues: CASDRAYGYTF. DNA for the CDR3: TGTGCTAGCGACAGGGCTTATGGCTACACCTTC.

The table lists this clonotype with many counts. The CDR3 here is CASSLTPGLAYEQYF. CDR3 DNA: TGTGCCAGCAGCTTGACCCCGGGACTAGCCTACGAGCAGTACTTC. V usage is TRBV5-5 and J usage is TRBJ2-7; 8 bases are a match to TRBD2. V trimming: 1 base; J trimming: 2 bases; junction bases outside the gene matches: 5. Germline assignment: CDR1 SGHKS and CDR2 YYEKEE (reference sequence). The CDR3 covers 15 residues.

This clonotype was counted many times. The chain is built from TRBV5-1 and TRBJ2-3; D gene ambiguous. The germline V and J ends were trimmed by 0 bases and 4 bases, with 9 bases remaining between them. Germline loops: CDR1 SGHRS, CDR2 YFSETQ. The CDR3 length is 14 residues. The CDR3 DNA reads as TGCGCCAGCAGCTTGGTGGGGTCCGCAGATACGCAGTATTTT. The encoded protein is CASSLVGSADTQYF.